This entry describes one T cell receptor beta chain. The antigen is undetermined. This specimen comes from a study of CD8+CD57+ T cells in acquired aplastic anemia. Study information: The DNA of sorted CD4+ and CD8+ cells averaged 3.2 ug.

Whole-study findings and limits: Between patients and controls, some 31 CD8+ CDR3 sequences were found in common.

Patients included in sequencing had previously demonstrated CD8+CD57+ cell expansion by flow cytometry. Each patient carried a diagnosis of severe acquired aplastic anemia. Patients had not yet gotten any therapy when their blood was taken for sampling. The germline gives CDR1 LGHNA, CDR2 YSLEER. The CDR3 runs to 16 residues. V lost 4 bases to trimming and J lost 1 base; unmatched junction nucleotides: 6. The use of genomic DNA as template underpinned the TCR beta VDJ and CDR3 profiling. TCRdb ran MiXCR on the reads and lists one entry per CDR3 protein. The data hold just over 450,000 distinct CDR3 sequences, with roughly a third observed a single time.

Sequencing input: sorted CD4+, CD8+, or CD8+CD57+ T cells (not recorded which) from PBMCs. The origin of this receptor is a human donor with aplastic anemia. V and J are TRBV4-3 and TRBJ2-2; 7 nucleotides agree with TRBD1. The CDR3 DNA sequence: TGCGCCAGCAGCCGAGGAACAGGGGTGAACACCGGGGAGCTGTTTTTT. Translation: CASSRGTGVNTGELFF.